Sequencing of this T cell receptor (beta chain) was carried out in a study of vaccination and CD4 T cells after COVID-19. Study-level information: It was a median about 100 days after diagnosis, with a range of 35 to 161, that post-COVID samples were drawn.

Treatment of the sample: 10-day PBMC culture with coronavirus spike peptide pools or control peptides (ViraFEST assay). TCRs were sequenced by ViraFEST after antigen-specific T cells had been expanded with peptide pools. Sequencing of cultured CD4+ T cell DNA used the Oncomine TCR Beta short-read assay. Cultured CD4+ T cells were the source of extracted genomic DNA. Via MiXCR, TCRdb re-called the PCR reads, giving one row per CDR3 protein. The table includes thousands of distinct CDR3 sequences, roughly half detected once. Per the germline V gene, CDR1 is SGHTA and CDR2 is FQGTGA. This CDR3 is built from 14 residues. The trim removed 5 bases at V and 5 bases at J, leaving 8 bases unmatched. In regard to this clonotype: As yet, its antigen is unknown.

Material: CD4+ T cells from blood, cultured in vitro. V is TRBV7-3 and J is TRBJ2-7, with 8 bases fitting TRBD1. This receptor was obtained from a human donor who had recovered from COVID-19. The CDR3 region is CASSPGPGGDEQYF. In nucleotides, the CDR3 is TGTGCCAGCAGCCCCGGTCCAGGGGGCGACGAGCAGTACTTC.